These T cell receptor beta chains were read from a single sample in a study of blood T cell repertoires in COVID-19. Method: immunoSEQ multiplex PCR; TCRdb's copy keeps in-frame clones and lacks some. This sample has under 150,000 clones, with 88% found just once. What was sequenced was peripheral blood. These receptors came from a man in his fifties or sixties with acute or convalescent COVID-19. The CDR3 runs from the conserved cysteine through the conserved F or W. A D gene is named only where the DNA matches it firmly. Size tells how often a clone was seen (once, few, many) or the class of an expanded clone, and some rows leave it out.

-	TRBV6-5	-	TRBJ1-2	CASRIGGDNYGYTF	TGTGCCAGCAGGATCGGGGGGGATAACTATGGCTACACCTTC
-	TRBV7-9	-	TRBJ1-6	CASSLRGSPLHF	TGTGCCAGCAGCTTACGCGGATCACCCCTCCACTTT
TRBD1	TRBV6-1	-	TRBJ1-6	CASSARQGIVDSPLHF	TGTGCCAGCAGTGCCCGACAGGGGATAGTCGATTCACCCCTCCACTTT
-	TRBV10-3	-	TRBJ1-3	CAISDSAGGRGSGNTIYF	TGTGCCATCAGTGATTCTGCCGGAGGGAGGGGGTCTGGAAACACCATATATTTT
-	TRBV6-5	once	TRBJ1-1	CASRRGMNTEAFF	TGTGCCAGCAGGAGGGGGATGAACACTGAAGCTTTCTTT
-	TRBV29-1	-	TRBJ1-1	CSVEGAGRGAEAFF	TGCAGCGTTGAAGGCGCAGGGCGGGGAGCTGAAGCTTTCTTT
-	TRBV6-5	-	TRBJ2-1	CASHETSRNEQFF	TGTGCCAGCCACGAGACTAGTCGGAATGAGCAGTTCTTC
-	TRBV29-1	-	TRBJ2-2	CSVEGDGRLAGELFF	TGCAGCGTTGAAGGGGACGGGAGACTTGCCGGGGAGCTGTTTTTT
TRBD1	TRBV6-6	-	TRBJ2-7	CASSAQGAGEQYF	TGTGCCAGCAGTGCTCAGGGGGCTGGGGAGCAGTACTTC
TRBD2	TRBV5-1	few	TRBJ2-2	CASSLGGRGTGELFF	TGCGCCAGCAGCTTGGGCGGGAGAGGAACCGGGGAGCTGTTTTTT
TRBD1	TRBV18	-	TRBJ2-6	CASSINRGSPGLGANVLTF	TGTGCCAGCTCAATTAACAGGGGATCCCCGGGATTGGGGGCCAACGTCCTGACTTTC
-	TRBV27	-	TRBJ1-4	CASSFGGGEKLFF	TGTGCCAGCAGTTTCGGGGGGGGTGAAAAACTGTTTTTT
-	TRBV6-5	-	TRBJ2-3	CASRSPGTGTDTQYF	TGTGCCAGCAGGTCTCCGGGGACTGGCACAGATACGCAGTATTTT
TRBD1	TRBV5-5	-	TRBJ1-1	CASSLGTGVEAFF	TGTGCCAGCAGCTTAGGGACAGGGGTTGAAGCTTTCTTT
TRBD1	TRBV3-1/TRBV3-2	-	TRBJ1-2	CASSQWGTASNYGYTF	TGTGCCAGCAGCCAATGGGGGACAGCTTCTAACTATGGCTACACCTTC
TRBD2	TRBV6-5	few	TRBJ2-1	CASQSGLAGYEQFF	TGTGCCAGTCAGTCGGGACTAGCGGGTTATGAGCAGTTCTTC
-	TRBV5-6	-	TRBJ1-2	CASSAPQGSGYGYTF	TGTGCCAGCAGCGCTCCACAGGGAAGCGGCTATGGCTACACCTTC
-	TRBV7-7	-	TRBJ2-5	CASSAIQGRMGETQYF	TGTGCCAGCAGCGCAATACAGGGTAGAATGGGAGAGACCCAGTACTTC
-	TRBV7-8	-	TRBJ2-1	CASSPGPASYNEQFF	TGTGCCAGCAGCCCGGGTCCCGCCTCCTACAATGAGCAGTTCTTC
-	TRBV9	-	TRBJ2-1	CASSVAVGRGFNEQFF	TGTGCCAGCAGCGTAGCCGTCGGGAGAGGGTTCAATGAGCAGTTCTTC
-	TRBV18	-	TRBJ2-2	CASSPNRQRNTGELFF	TGTGCCAGCTCACCCAATCGACAGAGGAACACCGGGGAGCTGTTTTTT
TRBD1	TRBV7-9	once	TRBJ1-2	CASSLVSPGTVYGYTF	TGTGCCAGCAGCTTAGTAAGTCCCGGGACAGTCTATGGCTACACCTTC
-	TRBV19	-	TRBJ1-2	CASSFTGWDYGYTF	TGTGCCAGTAGTTTTACAGGGTGGGACTATGGCTACACCTTC
TRBD2	TRBV7-8	-	TRBJ2-3	CASSLVSGASTDTQYF	TGTGCCAGCAGCTTAGTCAGCGGGGCAAGCACAGATACGCAGTATTTT
-	TRBV3-1/TRBV3-2	-	TRBJ2-7	CASSHADLEQYF	TGTGCCAGCAGCCATGCCGATCTAGAGCAGTACTTC
-	TRBV18	once	TRBJ2-5	CASSSSGGGKTQYF	TGTGCCAGCTCCTCCAGCGGAGGTGGGAAGACCCAGTACTTC
-	TRBV27	-	TRBJ2-2	CASSLSLETGELFF	TGTGCCAGCAGTTTATCCCTTGAGACCGGGGAGCTGTTTTTT
-	TRBV11-2	once	TRBJ1-1	CASTPTGVRDTEAFF	TGTGCCAGCACCCCGACGGGGGTTAGGGACACTGAAGCTTTCTTT
-	TRBV18	-	TRBJ2-7	CASSPSAAAYEQYF	TGTGCCAGCTCACCATCCGCGGCAGCCTACGAGCAGTACTTC